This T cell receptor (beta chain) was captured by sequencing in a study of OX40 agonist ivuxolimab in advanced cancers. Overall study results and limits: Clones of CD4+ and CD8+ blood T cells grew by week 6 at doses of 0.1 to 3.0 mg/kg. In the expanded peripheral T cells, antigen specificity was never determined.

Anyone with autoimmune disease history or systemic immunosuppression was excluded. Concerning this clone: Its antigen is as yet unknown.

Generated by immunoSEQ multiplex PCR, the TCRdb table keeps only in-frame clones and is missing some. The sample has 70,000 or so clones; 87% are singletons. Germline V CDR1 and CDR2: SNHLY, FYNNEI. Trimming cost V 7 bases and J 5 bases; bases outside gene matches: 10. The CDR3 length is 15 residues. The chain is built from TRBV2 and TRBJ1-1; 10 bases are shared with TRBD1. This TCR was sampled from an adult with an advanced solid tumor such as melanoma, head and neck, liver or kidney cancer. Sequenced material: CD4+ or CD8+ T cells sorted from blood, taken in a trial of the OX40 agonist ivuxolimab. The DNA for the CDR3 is TGTGCCAGCAAAAGGGACAGGGGCGCGCAGACTGAAGCTTTCTTT. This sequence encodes CASKRDRGAQTEAFF.